Presented here are 29 T cell receptor beta chains from one specimen sequenced in a study of Ad26.COV2.S vaccination and SARS-CoV-2 variants. Sequencing used immunoSEQ multiplex PCR; TCRdb keeps in-frame clones, though not all of them. The table lists hundreds of thousands of clones, about 90% of them singletons, with 3% to 5% in the top ten. Specimen: peripheral blood, collected after recovery from COVID-19. The receptors originated from a human donor who had recovered from COVID-19.

The chain recombines TRBV29-1 with TRBJ2-3, with D uncertain. This CDR3 has 14 residues. The ends were cut back, 6 bases at V and 2 bases at J, with 15 bases in the middle. Germline lookup yields CDR1 SQVTM and CDR2 ANQGSEA. This chain's CDR3 is CSVKTTLPTDTQYF. For the CDR3, the DNA is TGCAGCGTCAAAACGACATTACCCACAGATACGCAGTATTTT.

V is TRBV5-6 and J is TRBJ2-7, with TRBD1 identical over 7 bases. This CDR3 has 14 amino acids. The trim removed 3 bases at V and 2 bases at J, leaving 5 bases unmatched. Germline CDR1 SGHDT, CDR2 YYEEEE. CDR3 region: CASSSRQGTYEQYF. CDR3 in DNA: TGTGCCAGCAGCTCCCGACAGGGAACCTACGAGCAGTACTTC.

The rearrangement links TRBV18 to TRBJ1-2; 8 bases match TRBD1. Germline assignment: CDR1 KGHSH and CDR2 LQKENI. The CDR3 is 18 residues long. V lost 3 bases, J lost 5 bases, and 17 bases stayed unmatched. The CDR3 DNA reads TGTGCCAGCTCACCGTTGGTGGCAGGGGGCCCGAACTGGTATGGCTACACCTTC. It specifies CASSPLVAGGPNWYGYTF.

V and J are TRBV4-1 and TRBJ1-2; D gene unclear. Per the germline V gene, CDR1 is MGHRA and CDR2 is YSYEKL. V lost 3 bases and J 1 base, leaving 12 bases between the germline ends. The CDR3 consists of 15 residues. The CDR3 spells CASSQGLSYNYGYTF. The CDR3 coding sequence is TGCGCCAGCAGCCAGGGGTTATCTTATAACTATGGCTACACCTTC.

The chain combines TRBV5-1 with TRBJ2-7; TRBD1 agrees at 7 bases. Trimming at V came to 2 bases and at J to 12 bases, leaving 5 bases not matched to a gene. From germline, CDR1 is SGHRS and CDR2 YFSETQ. The CDR3 runs 11 residues. This chain's CDR3 is CASSFDRVLYF. CDR3 bases: TGCGCCAGCAGCTTCGACAGGGTGCTGTACTTC.

On this clone itself: A read error may produce the germline difference seen at one junction end. The chain couples TRBV25-1 to TRBJ2-1; 9 bases map to TRBD2. The CDR3 sequence is 14 residues long. CDR1 MGHDK and CDR2 SYGVNS come from the germline V gene. The CDR3 coding sequence is TGTACCAGCAGTGTCGGCGGGGGGGCGGTTGAGCAGTTCTTC. It translates to CTSSVGGGAVEQFF.

This rearrangement joins TRBV18 to TRBJ1-5; D unclear. V was clipped by 2 bases and J by 7 bases, with 12 bases between them. This CDR3 has 14 residues. Germline CDR1 KGHSH, CDR2 LQKENI. Here the CDR3 reads CASSPGQLGQPQHF. CDR3 in DNA: TGTGCCAGCTCACCAGGGCAGCTCGGGCAGCCCCAGCATTTT.

The chain is built from TRBV24-1 and TRBJ2-3, with 9 bases aligning to TRBD1. Germline V gives CDR1 KGHDR, CDR2 SFDVKD. V was pared by 5 bases and J by 2 bases, with 4 bases of the junction left unmatched. The CDR3 length is 15 residues. Here the CDR3 reads CATSAGQGPTDTQYF. The CDR3 region has the DNA TGTGCCACCAGTGCCGGACAGGGGCCCACAGATACGCAGTATTTT.

This clone was observed a single time. The chain combines TRBV18 with TRBJ2-7, with 7 bases lining up with TRBD1. In germline, CDR1 is KGHSH, CDR2 LQKENI. The ends lost 1 base at V and 2 bases at J; junction bases unmatched: 2. CDR3 length: 14 residues. CDR3 sequence reads: CASSPQDRTYEQYF. The CDR3 DNA sequence: TGTGCCAGCTCACCACAGGACAGGACCTACGAGCAGTACTTC.

This chain connects TRBV6-1 to TRBJ2-4; D call uncertain. Germline V gives CDR1 MNHNS, CDR2 SASEGT. The CDR3 consists of 17 residues. Trimming stripped 2 bases from V and 0 bases from J, with 14 bases between. In DNA, the CDR3 is TGTGCCAGCAGTGAAAATCAGGACGACTTAGCCAAAAACATTCAGTACTTC. It specifies CASSENQDDLAKNIQYF.

The chain links TRBV29-1 to TRBJ2-2, with 7 bases fitting TRBD1. Germline V gene data show CDR1 as SQVTM and CDR2 as ANQGSEA. V lost 3 bases, J lost 0 bases, and 4 bases stayed unmatched. The CDR3 covers 15 residues. CDR3 loop: CSVEGTAANTGELFF. The CDR3 DNA is TGCAGCGTTGAGGGGACAGCTGCGAACACCGGGGAGCTGTTTTTT.

For this clone: Additional DNA sequences in this sample encode the identical CDR3. The gene calls are TRBV6-5 and TRBJ1-3; D unresolved. Trimming removed 7 bases from V and 3 bases from J, with 4 bases in between. The CDR3 totals 11 residues. Per germline, CDR1 MNHEY and CDR2 SVGAGI. Here the CDR3 reads CASTGGNTIYF. The CDR3 nucleotides are TGTGCCAGCACGGGTGGAAACACCATATATTTT.

This chain joins TRBV5-6 and TRBJ1-5; 7 bases align to TRBD1. V was clipped by 0 bases and J by 7 bases; unmatched bases: 4. The CDR3 contains 14 residues. Germline CDR1 is SGHDT and CDR2 is YYEEEE. The CDR3 region has the DNA TGTGCCAGCAGCTTGGAGGGGGCAAGGCAGCCCCAGCATTTT. Translation: CASSLEGARQPQHF.

The V gene is TRBV6-6, the J gene TRBJ2-7, with D perhaps TRBD1 (5 bases). In germline, CDR1 is MNHNY, CDR2 SVGAGI (reference sequence). The CDR3 runs 13 residues. V shed 6 bases and J shed 2 bases, with 11 bases lying between them. CDR3 sequence (DNA): TGTGCCAGCAGCCGAGACAGCCCCTACGAGCAGTACTTC. Translated: CASSRDSPYEQYF.

V gene TRBV19 combines with J gene TRBJ2-1; D is possibly TRBD1 or TRBD2 (5 bases each). Germline assignment: CDR1 LNHDA and CDR2 SQIVND (reference sequence). Trimming shortened V by 10 bases and J by 5 bases, and 18 bases separated the two germline ends. The CDR3 is 14 amino acids. The CDR3: CATKTGTDHNEQFF. The CDR3, as DNA: TGTGCCACCAAAACCGGGACCGACCACAATGAGCAGTTCTTC.

The chain employs TRBV7-2 and TRBJ2-7, with TRBD2 matching 12 bases. Germline CDR1 SGHTA, CDR2 FQGNSA. The CDR3 totals 14 residues. J lost 2 bases, V lost 6 bases, and 2 bases had no gene match. The CDR3 nucleotides read TGTGCCAGCAGACGACTAGCGGGGGCCTACGAGCAGTACTTC. Translating gives CASRRLAGAYEQYF. Full variable domain (missing parts from reference TRBV7-2 and TRBJ2-7): GAGVSQSPSNKVTEKGKDVELRCDPISGHTALYWYRQSLGQGLEFLIYFQGNSAPDKSGLPSDRFSAERTGGSVSTLTIQRTQQEDSAVYLCASRRLAGAYEQYFGPGTRLTVT.

The gene calls are TRBV9 and TRBJ1-1; D remains ambiguous. Germline V CDR1 and CDR2: SGDLS, YYNGEE. Trimming pared 0 bases from V and 0 bases from J, leaving 3 bases between. CDR3 length equals 13 residues. DNA of the CDR3: TGTGCCAGCAGCGTAGAAGTGAACACTGAAGCTTTCTTT. Translating gives CASSVEVNTEAFF.

The chain employs TRBV12-5 and TRBJ2-2, with 7 bases fitting TRBD1. V lost 5 bases and J lost 2; bases outside the gene matches: 5. CDR1 is LGHNT, CDR2 FRNRAP, per germline. This CDR3 contains 15 residues. CDR3 protein: CASGTGTANTGELFF. The CDR3 DNA reads TGTGCTAGTGGTACCGGGACAGCCAACACCGGGGAGCTGTTTTTT. The complete variable domain, with remaining parts taken from reference TRBV12-5 and TRBJ2-2, reads DARVTQTPRHKVTEMGQEVTMRCQPILGHNTVFWYRQTMMQGLELLAYFRNRAPLDDSGMPKDRFSAEMPDATLATLKIQPSEPRDSAVYFCASGTGTANTGELFFGEGSRLTVL.

The chain recombines TRBV2 with TRBJ2-7; D may be TRBD1 (6 bases). Germline lookup yields CDR1 SNHLY and CDR2 FYNNEI. The CDR3 sequence is 12 residues long. Between the trimmed V and J ends, which lost 9 bases and 3 bases, there was a span of 12 bases. The CDR3 loop is CASKTGRYEQYF. The CDR3 region has the DNA TGTGCCAGTAAGACAGGACGCTACGAGCAGTACTTC.

The rearrangement links TRBV5-1 to TRBJ2-7, with D perhaps being TRBD1 or TRBD2 (5 bases each). The ends were cut back, 1 base at V and 7 bases at J, with 12 bases in the middle. Germline V gene sequence: CDR1 SGHRS, CDR2 YFSETQ. The CDR3 is 13 residues long. CDR3 nucleotide sequence: TGCGCCAGCAGCTTGAACTGGGACGGGGAGCAGTACTTC. Its translation is CASSLNWDGEQYF.

The J gene is TRBJ2-7, the V gene TRBV11-2; 8 bases agree with TRBD2. In germline, CDR1 is SGHAT, CDR2 FQNNGV. J was trimmed by 2 bases and V by 5 bases; bases with no gene match: 5. This CDR3 has 14 amino acids. The DNA for the CDR3 is TGTGCCAGCAGCCAAGCGGGGGAGACCTACGAGCAGTACTTC. It codes for CASSQAGETYEQYF.

As DNA, the CDR3 is TGTGCCAGCAGCCAAGTGGGACAGGGAGCTTACGAGCAGTACTTC. Translating gives CASSQVGQGAYEQYF. The V gene is TRBV3-1 (or the pseudogene TRBV3-2), the J gene TRBJ2-7; 9 bases are a match to TRBD1. The J segment lost 4 bases and the V segment lost 1 base, leaving 5 bases of the junction unmatched. Germline V gene sequence: CDR1 LGHDT, CDR2 YNNKEL (reference sequence). There are 15 residues in the CDR3.

The rearrangement joins TRBV5-6 to TRBJ1-1; 7 bases are a match to TRBD1. CDR1 SGHDT and CDR2 YYEEEE come from the germline V gene. The CDR3 length is 17 residues. The V and J ends lost 1 base and 6 bases, in that order; junction bases with no gene match: 15. The CDR3 DNA reads TGTGCCAGCAGCTTGCCCACCTACCGAGACAGGGTGCCTGAAGCTTTCTTT. The encoded protein is CASSLPTYRDRVPEAFF.

The J gene is TRBJ2-1, the V gene TRBV6-2 or TRBV6-3, with D possibly being TRBD2 (5 bases). V was pared by 6 bases and J by 8 bases, with 11 bases between. The CDR3 has 12 amino acids. Germline V gene lookup returns CDR1 MNHEY and CDR2 SVGEGT. The CDR3 coding sequence is TGTGCCAGCAGCACTAGTATTGATGAGCAGTTCTTC. Protein product: CASSTSIDEQFF.

The CDR3 protein is CASSHPGRGADTDTQYF. For the CDR3, the DNA is TGTGCCAGCAGCCACCCCGGGAGAGGGGCGGACACAGATACGCAGTATTTT. The chain joins TRBV14 to TRBJ2-3; D may be TRBD2 (6 bases). Deletions cut 3 bases from V and 2 bases from J, with 18 bases between. The germline gives CDR1 SGHDN, CDR2 FVKESK. The length of the CDR3 is 17 residues.

The chain employs TRBV7-3 and TRBJ2-7; D remains unclear. Germline V gives CDR1 SGHTA, CDR2 FQGTGA. V was trimmed by 1 base and J by 2 bases, leaving 12 bases between them. The CDR3 runs to 15 residues. CDR3 in DNA: TGTGCCAGCAGCTTAATGGCCCAACCCCCCTACGAGCAGTACTTC. Protein product: CASSLMAQPPYEQYF.

This sequence joins TRBV7-3 and TRBJ1-1, with D perhaps TRBD1 (5 bases). This CDR3 is 15 amino acids long. Trimming took 5 bases from V and 2 from J, leaving 15 bases between them. Germline CDR1 reads SGHTA; CDR2 reads FQGTGA. For the CDR3, the DNA is TGTGCCAGCAGCCCCCCCGGACGGGGCAACACTGAAGCTTTCTTT. Translation gives CASSPPGRGNTEAFF.

The chain is built from TRBV27 and TRBJ1-1, with D perhaps TRBD1 (6 bases). The CDR3 has 12 amino acids. Germline V gene lookup returns CDR1 MNHEY and CDR2 SMNVEV (reference sequence). The V and J ends lost 5 bases and 4 bases respectively, with 8 bases between them. The CDR3 DNA reads TGTGCCAGCAGTACAGGGTCCACTGAAGCTTTCTTT. As protein: CASSTGSTEAFF.

This chain uses TRBV6-6 with TRBJ1-6; D is unresolved. Germline CDR1 is MNHNY and CDR2 is SVGAGI (reference sequence). The CDR3 has 16 residues. V lost 2 bases and J 0 bases, leaving 8 bases between the germline ends. CDR3 protein: CASSYVGGSYNSPLHF. The CDR3 nucleotides read TGTGCCAGCAGTTACGTGGGAGGCTCCTATAATTCACCCCTCCACTTT.